Listed below are T cell receptor beta chains from one sample, sequenced in a study of cytomegalovirus exposure and HLA in healthy donors. Profiled with immunoSEQ multiplex PCR; TCRdb holds only in-frame clones, not every one. The top ten clones hold 2% to 2.5% of a sample with some 150,000 clones, about 82% of them seen once. The source material was PBMCs. The receptors were gathered from a human donor in good health. Both conserved end residues are part of each CDR3. D genes are given only for firm matches. For some rows the clone size is stated as once, few or many, or as a class when expanded; others skip it.

CDR3nt: TGTGCCAGCAGCCCAGGGACAGGGGTCGGGGAGCAGTACTTC
CDR3aa: CASSPGTGVGEQYF
v_gene: TRBV5-5
abundance: once
len: 14
j_gene: TRBJ2-7
d_gene: TRBD1

CDR3nt: TGTGCCAGTCAACAGGTAGCGAACACTGAAGCTTTCTTT
CDR3aa: CASQQVANTEAFF
v_gene: TRBV30
abundance: -
len: 13
j_gene: TRBJ1-1
d_gene: -

CDR3nt: TGTGCCAGCAGCCTTGTGGGGGGTAATTATGGCTACACCTTC
CDR3aa: CASSLVGGNYGYTF
v_gene: TRBV5-6
abundance: -
len: 14
j_gene: TRBJ1-2
d_gene: -

CDR3nt: TGTGCCAGCAGTCTGCCGGGACAGGGGGCGGCCGGGGCCAACGTCCTGACTTTC
CDR3aa: CASSLPGQGAAGANVLTF
v_gene: TRBV28
abundance: -
len: 18
j_gene: TRBJ2-6
d_gene: TRBD1

CDR3nt: TGTGCCAGCAGCCCCGCGGAAGAGACCCAGTACTTC
CDR3aa: CASSPAEETQYF
v_gene: TRBV7-9
abundance: -
len: 12
j_gene: TRBJ2-5
d_gene: -

CDR3nt: TGTGCCACCCTCCCAGACGGTCGGCGGGGGACCCTCCACTTT
CDR3aa: CATLPDGRRGTLHF
v_gene: TRBV6-5
abundance: few
len: 14
j_gene: TRBJ1-6
d_gene: -

CDR3nt: TGTGCCAGCAGCGCCAGGGACAGGGAAGAGACCCAGTACTTC
CDR3aa: CASSARDREETQYF
v_gene: TRBV28
abundance: -
len: 14
j_gene: TRBJ2-5
d_gene: TRBD1

CDR3nt: TGTGCCAGCAGCTTCGGGGGGCGGGAGACCCAGTACTTC
CDR3aa: CASSFGGRETQYF
v_gene: TRBV7-3
abundance: once
len: 13
j_gene: TRBJ2-5
d_gene: -

CDR3nt: TGTGCCACCAGCCCCCATCCTGTCCGGGGGGCCCTCGATGTGAGCCAGTACTTC
CDR3aa: CATSPHPVRGALDVSQYF
v_gene: TRBV15
abundance: -
len: 18
j_gene: TRBJ2-5
d_gene: -

CDR3nt: TGTGCCAGCAGCTCCGAGGCTTCTTACAATGAGCAGTTCTTC
CDR3aa: CASSSEASYNEQFF
v_gene: TRBV7-9
abundance: -
len: 14
j_gene: TRBJ2-1
d_gene: -

CDR3nt: TGCGCCAGCAGCCCTTCCTGGACTAGCGGGATTCCCGGGGAGCTGTTTTTT
CDR3aa: CASSPSWTSGIPGELFF
v_gene: TRBV4-1
abundance: -
len: 17
j_gene: TRBJ2-2
d_gene: TRBD2

CDR3nt: TGTGCCAGTAGTATCCCTGGACAGGGGGATTATGGCTACACCTTC
CDR3aa: CASSIPGQGDYGYTF
v_gene: TRBV19
abundance: -
len: 15
j_gene: TRBJ1-2
d_gene: TRBD1

CDR3nt: TGTGCCACCAGCAGAGGGGAGGGAGGGACCTTCGGAGAGCAGTACTTC
CDR3aa: CATSRGEGGTFGEQYF
v_gene: TRBV15
abundance: -
len: 16
j_gene: TRBJ2-7
d_gene: TRBD2

CDR3nt: TGTGCCAGCAGTGATCCAAACCCCCAGGATACGCAGTATTTT
CDR3aa: CASSDPNPQDTQYF
v_gene: TRBV25-1
abundance: -
len: 14
j_gene: TRBJ2-3
d_gene: -

CDR3nt: TGTGCCAGTAGGCCGGGACAGGGGCGCAGCACTGAAGCTTTCTTT
CDR3aa: CASRPGQGRSTEAFF
v_gene: TRBV19
abundance: once
len: 15
j_gene: TRBJ1-1
d_gene: TRBD1

CDR3nt: TGTGCCAGCCAGGGGGCGGACAGCCGCAATCAGCCCCAGCATTTT
CDR3aa: CASQGADSRNQPQHF
v_gene: TRBV28
abundance: -
len: 15
j_gene: TRBJ1-5
d_gene: TRBD1

CDR3nt: TGTGCCACCAGCAGAGATGCTGGCTCCCACAATGAGCAGTTCTTC
CDR3aa: CATSRDAGSHNEQFF
v_gene: TRBV15
abundance: -
len: 15
j_gene: TRBJ2-1
d_gene: -

CDR3nt: TGTGCCAGCAGTTTAAAGGGCGGGAGTTACTACGAGCAGTACTTC
CDR3aa: CASSLKGGSYYEQYF
v_gene: TRBV27
abundance: -
len: 15
j_gene: TRBJ2-7
d_gene: TRBD2

CDR3nt: TGTGCCAGCTCACCTGCCGGAGGCTACGAGCAGTACTTC
CDR3aa: CASSPAGGYEQYF
v_gene: TRBV18
abundance: -
len: 13
j_gene: TRBJ2-7
d_gene: -

CDR3nt: TGCGCCAGCAGCTTATCAGGGGATCTGTTTTTGAATGAGCAGTTCTTC
CDR3aa: CASSLSGDLFLNEQFF
v_gene: TRBV5-1
abundance: -
len: 16
j_gene: TRBJ2-1
d_gene: -

CDR3nt: TGTGCCAGCTCGGTGGCCAGCGGGGGGTTAGAGACCCAGTACTTC
CDR3aa: CASSVASGGLETQYF
v_gene: TRBV9
abundance: -
len: 15
j_gene: TRBJ2-5
d_gene: TRBD2

CDR3nt: TGCGCCAGCAGCTTGCAGATCACAAACAATGAGCAGTTCTTC
CDR3aa: CASSLQITNNEQFF
v_gene: TRBV5-1
abundance: -
len: 14
j_gene: TRBJ2-1
d_gene: -

CDR3nt: TGTGCCTGGAGTTCTAGCGGGAGGGGCACAGATACGCAGTATTTT
CDR3aa: CAWSSSGRGTDTQYF
v_gene: TRBV30
abundance: -
len: 15
j_gene: TRBJ2-3
d_gene: TRBD2

CDR3nt: TGTGCCAGCAGCCAAGTCGGACAGTCCACAGATACGCAGTATTTT
CDR3aa: CASSQVGQSTDTQYF
v_gene: TRBV16
abundance: -
len: 15
j_gene: TRBJ2-3
d_gene: -

CDR3nt: TGTGCCAGCACCCAGGGGGCTCTTAACTATGGCTACACCTTC
CDR3aa: CASTQGALNYGYTF
v_gene: TRBV6-6
abundance: -
len: 14
j_gene: TRBJ1-2
d_gene: TRBD1

CDR3nt: TGTGCCAGCAGGAACAGGGAGCCCCTCTCTGGAAACACCATATATTTT
CDR3aa: CASRNREPLSGNTIYF
v_gene: TRBV27
abundance: -
len: 16
j_gene: TRBJ1-3
d_gene: -

CDR3nt: TGTGCCAGCCCTGGCGGGAGTTCCACAGATACGCAGTATTTT
CDR3aa: CASPGGSSTDTQYF
v_gene: TRBV6-1
abundance: once
len: 14
j_gene: TRBJ2-3
d_gene: TRBD2

CDR3nt: TGCGCCAGCAGTACCACCTTAGCGGGAGGGCCTGGTGAGCAGTTCTTC
CDR3aa: CASSTTLAGGPGEQFF
v_gene: TRBV5-1
abundance: -
len: 16
j_gene: TRBJ2-1
d_gene: TRBD2

CDR3nt: TGCGCCAGCAGTGCCCCGGGGACAGGGGGGACAGATACGCAGTATTTT
CDR3aa: CASSAPGTGGTDTQYF
v_gene: TRBV10-1
abundance: -
len: 16
j_gene: TRBJ2-3
d_gene: TRBD1

CDR3nt: TGTGCCAGCAGCTTAGAGCGCGGGAGAGCGGCCTACGAGCAGTACTTC
CDR3aa: CASSLERGRAAYEQYF
v_gene: TRBV7-9
abundance: -
len: 16
j_gene: TRBJ2-7
d_gene: TRBD2

CDR3nt: TGTGCCAGCACCATGGACAGGACCTATGGCTACACCTTC
CDR3aa: CASTMDRTYGYTF
v_gene: TRBV2
abundance: few
len: 13
j_gene: TRBJ1-2
d_gene: TRBD1

CDR3nt: TGCGCCAGCAGCCAAGATAGCGGGAGCGACATGTACGAGCAGTACTTC
CDR3aa: CASSQDSGSDMYEQYF
v_gene: TRBV4-1
abundance: -
len: 16
j_gene: TRBJ2-7
d_gene: TRBD2

CDR3nt: TGTGCCAGCAATCAAGACAGGGCGAATAACTATGGCTACACCTTC
CDR3aa: CASNQDRANNYGYTF
v_gene: TRBV6-1
abundance: -
len: 15
j_gene: TRBJ1-2
d_gene: TRBD1

CDR3nt: TGTGCCACCTCGTCCGGGTCCCTCACTCCCATCTTC
CDR3aa: CATSSGSLTPIF
v_gene: TRBV7-3
abundance: -
len: 12
j_gene: TRBJ1-2
d_gene: -

CDR3nt: TGTGCCAGCAGTTATAGTGGGGGGGCCTGGGAGACCCAGTACTTC
CDR3aa: CASSYSGGAWETQYF
v_gene: TRBV6-6
abundance: -
len: 15
j_gene: TRBJ2-5
d_gene: -

CDR3nt: TGTGCCAGCAGAACAACGGGGGCCTACAATGAGCAGTTCTTC
CDR3aa: CASRTTGAYNEQFF
v_gene: TRBV28
abundance: -
len: 14
j_gene: TRBJ2-1
d_gene: -

CDR3nt: TGTGCCAGCAGTTTAGGGGGGACCATTCAGCCCCAGCATTTT
CDR3aa: CASSLGGTIQPQHF
v_gene: TRBV27
abundance: few
len: 14
j_gene: TRBJ1-5
d_gene: -

CDR3nt: TGTGCCAGCAGTGTTTTTACGGGGTCGGAGACCCAGTACTTC
CDR3aa: CASSVFTGSETQYF
v_gene: TRBV2
abundance: -
len: 14
j_gene: TRBJ2-5
d_gene: -

CDR3nt: TGCGCCAGCAGTGAGCCCGCGCTAGCGGACCGAGATACGCAGTATTTT
CDR3aa: CASSEPALADRDTQYF
v_gene: TRBV10-1
abundance: -
len: 16
j_gene: TRBJ2-3
d_gene: TRBD2

CDR3nt: TGTGCCAGCAGTCAAGGGGGCGGACAGGGGGGAACAGATACGCAGTATTTT
CDR3aa: CASSQGGGQGGTDTQYF
v_gene: TRBV9
abundance: -
len: 17
j_gene: TRBJ2-3
d_gene: TRBD1

CDR3nt: TGTGCCAGCTCACCACTTCCCCCCCATCGGGAGCTCTATGGCTACACCTTC
CDR3aa: CASSPLPPHRELYGYTF
v_gene: TRBV18
abundance: -
len: 17
j_gene: TRBJ1-2
d_gene: -

CDR3nt: TGTGCTAGCAGCCGGACAGCCAATTCACCCCTCCACTTT
CDR3aa: CASSRTANSPLHF
v_gene: TRBV7-7
abundance: -
len: 13
j_gene: TRBJ1-6
d_gene: -

CDR3nt: TGTGCCAGCAGCTTGCGCAGGGAAGTCTGCCCCCAGCATTTT
CDR3aa: CASSLRREVCPQHF
v_gene: TRBV7-3
abundance: few
len: 14
j_gene: TRBJ1-5
d_gene: -

CDR3nt: TGTGCCAGCAGCTTGGCCCAGGACAGGGGGCCCGCCGGGGAGCTGTTTTTT
CDR3aa: CASSLAQDRGPAGELFF
v_gene: TRBV5-4
abundance: -
len: 17
j_gene: TRBJ2-2
d_gene: TRBD1

CDR3nt: TGTGCCAGCAGCTTTACCAGGGCTAGCACAGATACGCAGTATTTT
CDR3aa: CASSFTRASTDTQYF
v_gene: TRBV7-2
abundance: -
len: 15
j_gene: TRBJ2-3
d_gene: -

CDR3nt: TGCGCCAGCAGCCCCACAGGAAATTCTCTCCTATACGAGCAGTACTTC
CDR3aa: CASSPTGNSLLYEQYF
v_gene: TRBV5-1
abundance: -
len: 16
j_gene: TRBJ2-7
d_gene: -

CDR3nt: TGCAGCGGCGGAAAATACAATGAGCAGTTCTTC
CDR3aa: CSGGKYNEQFF
v_gene: TRBV29-1
abundance: once
len: 11
j_gene: TRBJ2-1
d_gene: -

CDR3nt: TGCGCCAGCAGCTCCGACAGGGGGAACTCTGGAAACACCATATATTTT
CDR3aa: CASSSDRGNSGNTIYF
v_gene: TRBV5-1
abundance: -
len: 16
j_gene: TRBJ1-3
d_gene: TRBD1